These 10 T cell receptor beta chains were all obtained from the same sample, sequenced in a study of T cells in narcolepsy. Profiling relied on immunoSEQ multiplex PCR, and the TCRdb table lists in-frame clones only, not all of them. The data contain around 35,000 clones, 75% to 90% of them singletons. Sequenced sample: memory (CD45RA-) CD4+ T cells from blood. These TCRs come from a human donor in good health.

J is TRBJ1-2 and V is TRBV6-9; D call uncertain. Trimming left V 8 bases short and J 7 bases short, with 11 bases between. Looked up from germline, CDR1 is MNHGY and CDR2 is SVAAGI. This CDR3 has 11 amino acids. The CDR3: CASGPGAGYTF. In DNA form, the CDR3 reads TGTGCCAGCGGCCCCGGAGCTGGCTACACCTTC.

The CDR3 sequence is CASSPQDRGRGTEAFF. The CDR3 bases are TGTGCCAGCAGCCCCCAGGACAGGGGGCGCGGCACTGAAGCTTTCTTT. The chain links TRBV27 to TRBJ1-1; 11 nucleotides line up with TRBD1. CDR1 and CDR2 (germline): MNHEY, SMNVEV (reference sequence). There are 16 residues in the CDR3. The V segment lost 6 bases and the J segment 4 bases; nucleotides outside the gene matches: 10.

This clone has only a few counts. The genes are TRBV19 and TRBJ1-4, with 9 nucleotides matching TRBD1. The germline CDR1 and CDR2 sequences are LNHDA and SQIVND (reference sequence). The CDR3 runs 15 residues. The V segment lost 6 bases and the J segment 3 bases; nucleotides outside the gene matches: 5. CDR3 protein: CASSPGDRANEKLFF. DNA of the CDR3: TGTGCCAGTAGCCCGGGGGACAGGGCTAATGAAAAACTGTTTTTT.

The chain couples TRBV6-6 to TRBJ2-7; 11 bases agree with TRBD2. V lost 9 bases and J lost 4; bases outside the gene matches: 8. Germline CDR1 and CDR2: MNHNY and SVGAGI (reference sequence). This CDR3 contains 14 residues. The DNA for the CDR3 is TGTGCCAGTGGTAATAGCGGGGGGGGATACGAGCAGTACTTC. Its protein is CASGNSGGGYEQYF.

The V call is TRBV11-2, the J call TRBJ2-7; D ambiguous. In germline, CDR1 is SGHAT, CDR2 FQNNGV. V dropped 1 base and J dropped 4 bases, with 11 bases sitting between them. The CDR3 has 14 amino acids. The CDR3 DNA reads TGTGCCAGCAGCTTAGCTTCAACCGCTTACGAGCAGTACTTC. Translation: CASSLASTAYEQYF.

This clone came up a few times. V and J are TRBV6-1 and TRBJ2-5, with 10 bases matching TRBD2. Unmatched junction bases numbered 3, after V lost 3 bases and J lost 5 bases. The germline CDR1 and CDR2 sequences are MNHNS and SASEGT. CDR3 size: 14 residues. CDR3 nucleotides: TGTGCCAGCAGTGATTGGGGACTAGCGGAGACCCAGTACTTC. This translates into CASSDWGLAETQYF.

The chain recombines TRBV6-5 with TRBJ1-2, with D perhaps matching TRBD1 (5 bases). This CDR3 comprises 14 residues. The V gene lost 7 bases and the J gene lost 4 bases, with 16 bases spanning the gap. Per the germline V gene, CDR1 is MNHEY and CDR2 is SVGAGI. As DNA, the CDR3 is TGTGCCAGCAACCCTGGGACTATCACCTATGGCTACACCTTC. The encoded protein is CASNPGTITYGYTF.

The V call is TRBV2, the J call TRBJ2-4; TRBD2 is a possible D gene (5 bases). Germline V gives CDR1 SNHLY, CDR2 FYNNEI. The V end was cut by 8 bases, the J end by 0 bases, with 14 bases between. The CDR3 has 15 residues. CDR3 coding DNA: TGTGCCAGCCAACCGAGCGGAATAGCCAAAAACATTCAGTACTTC. The encoded protein is CASQPSGIAKNIQYF.

This chain connects TRBV27 to TRBJ2-7, with 13 positions matching TRBD2. From germline, CDR1 is MNHEY and CDR2 SMNVEV (reference sequence). V was pared by 3 bases and J by 4 bases, with 24 bases of the junction left unmatched. The CDR3 covers 22 residues. The CDR3 region is CASSFRLSPRTSGGARPYEQYF. The CDR3, as DNA: TGTGCCAGCAGTTTCAGGCTGAGCCCCAGGACTAGCGGGGGAGCTCGGCCATACGAGCAGTACTTC.

The chain carries TRBV30 and TRBJ2-4, with 8 bases that match TRBD1. This CDR3 is 14 amino acids long. Germline lookup yields CDR1 GTSNPN and CDR2 SVGIG (reference sequence). V lost 2 bases, J lost 4 bases, and 4 bases stayed unmatched. CDR3 sequence (DNA): TGTGCCTGGAGTCCAGGGGGCGGAAAAAACATTCAGTACTTC. Encoded protein: CAWSPGGGKNIQYF. Full variable domain (rest looked up from reference TRBV30 and TRBJ2-4): SQTIHQWPATLVQPVGSPLSLECTVEGTSNPNLYWYRQAAGRGLQLLFYSVGIGQISSEVPQNLSASRPQDRQFILSSKKLLLSDSGFYLCAWSPGGGKNIQYFGAGTRLSVL.